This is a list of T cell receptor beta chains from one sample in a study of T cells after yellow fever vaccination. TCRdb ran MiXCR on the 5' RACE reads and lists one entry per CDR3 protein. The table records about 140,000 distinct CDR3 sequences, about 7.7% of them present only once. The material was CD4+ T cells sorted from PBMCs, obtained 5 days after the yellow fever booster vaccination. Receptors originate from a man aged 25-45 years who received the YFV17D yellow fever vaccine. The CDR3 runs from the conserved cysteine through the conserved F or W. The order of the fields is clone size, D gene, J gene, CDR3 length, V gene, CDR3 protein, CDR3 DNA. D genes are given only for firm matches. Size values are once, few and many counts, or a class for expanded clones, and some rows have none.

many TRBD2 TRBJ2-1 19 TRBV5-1 CASSLAATSGRHVVGEQFF TGCGCCAGCAGCTTGGCGGCCACTAGCGGGAGGCACGTGGTTGGTGAGCAGTTCTTC
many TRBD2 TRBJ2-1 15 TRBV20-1 CSARMLAGHYNEQFF TGCAGTGCTAGGATGCTAGCGGGCCACTACAATGAGCAGTTCTTC
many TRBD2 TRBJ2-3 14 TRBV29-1 CSVVVRGRTDTQYF TGCAGCGTTGTTGTGCGGGGGAGAACAGATACGCAGTATTTT
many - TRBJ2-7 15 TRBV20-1 CSARRDPLSSYEQYF TGCAGTGCTAGAAGGGATCCACTATCCTCCTACGAGCAGTACTTC
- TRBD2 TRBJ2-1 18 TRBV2 CTFSLTRLAGYSYNEQFF TGTACCTTCAGTTTAACCCGACTAGCGGGATACTCCTACAATGAGCAGTTCTTC
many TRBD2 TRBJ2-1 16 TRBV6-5 CASSYSGGRALNEQFF TGTGCCAGCAGTTACTCGGGCGGGAGGGCCCTCAATGAGCAGTTCTTC
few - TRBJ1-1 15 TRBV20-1 CSAREGRGVGTEAFF TGCAGTGCTAGAGAAGGTAGGGGGGTAGGGACTGAAGCTTTCTTT
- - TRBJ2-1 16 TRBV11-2 CASSSRRPGGKNEQFF TGTGCCAGCAGCTCCCGGCGCCCAGGGGGGAAAAATGAGCAGTTCTTC
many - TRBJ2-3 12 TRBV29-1 CSVDSGTDTQYF TGCAGCGTGGATAGCGGAACAGATACGCAGTATTTT
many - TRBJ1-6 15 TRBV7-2 CASSFSGQRNSPLHF TGTGCCAGCAGCTTCAGTGGACAGAGAAACTCACCCCTCCACTTT
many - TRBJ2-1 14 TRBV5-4 CASSKDSSYNEQFF TGTGCCAGCAGCAAGGACAGCTCCTACAATGAGCAGTTCTTC
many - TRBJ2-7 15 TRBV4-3 CASSQGRGNSYEQYF TGCGCCAGCAGCCAAGGCAGGGGAAACTCCTACGAGCAGTACTTC
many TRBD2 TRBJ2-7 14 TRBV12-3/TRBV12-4 CASRSAGESYEQYF TGTGCCAGCAGGTCAGCGGGGGAGTCCTACGAGCAGTACTTC
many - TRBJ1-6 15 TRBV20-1 CSARDQGPTNSPLHF TGCAGTGCTAGAGATCAGGGGCCCACCAATTCACCCCTCCACTTT
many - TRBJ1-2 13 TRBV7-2 CASSLQGDYGYTF TGTGCCAGCAGCTTACAGGGTGACTATGGCTACACCTTC
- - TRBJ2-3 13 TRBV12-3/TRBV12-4 CASSLEGGDTQYF TGTGCCAGCAGTTTAGAAGGGGGAGATACGCAGTATTTT
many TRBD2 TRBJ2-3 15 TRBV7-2 CASSPQTGGTDTQYF TGTGCCAGCAGCCCCCAGACGGGGGGGACAGATACGCAGTATTTT
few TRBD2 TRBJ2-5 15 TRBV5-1 CASKWTSGSQETQYF TGCGCCAGCAAATGGACTAGCGGGTCCCAAGAGACCCAGTACTTC
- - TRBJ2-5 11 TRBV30 CAWSVGETQYF TGTGCCTGGAGTGTTGGCGAGACCCAGTACTTC
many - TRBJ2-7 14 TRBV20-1 CSASSRTSSYEQYF TGCAGTGCTAGCTCCCGAACGAGCTCCTACGAGCAGTACTTC
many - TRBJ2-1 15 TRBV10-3 CAISAWTSSYNEQFF TGTGCCATCAGTGCATGGACAAGCTCCTACAATGAGCAGTTCTTC
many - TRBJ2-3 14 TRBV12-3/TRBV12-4 CASRSGLSTDTQYF TGTGCCAGCAGGTCCGGACTCTCCACAGATACGCAGTATTTT
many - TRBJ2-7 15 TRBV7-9 CASSRHRVLSYEQYF TGTGCCAGCAGCCGACACAGGGTCCTATCCTACGAGCAGTACTTC
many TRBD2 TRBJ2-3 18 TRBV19 CASSIDGRHPLSTDTQYF TGTGCCAGTAGTATAGACGGGAGGCATCCACTCAGCACAGATACGCAGTATTTT
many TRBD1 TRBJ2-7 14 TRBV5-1 CASREDRVSNEQYF TGCGCCAGCAGGGAGGACAGGGTGTCCAACGAGCAGTACTTC